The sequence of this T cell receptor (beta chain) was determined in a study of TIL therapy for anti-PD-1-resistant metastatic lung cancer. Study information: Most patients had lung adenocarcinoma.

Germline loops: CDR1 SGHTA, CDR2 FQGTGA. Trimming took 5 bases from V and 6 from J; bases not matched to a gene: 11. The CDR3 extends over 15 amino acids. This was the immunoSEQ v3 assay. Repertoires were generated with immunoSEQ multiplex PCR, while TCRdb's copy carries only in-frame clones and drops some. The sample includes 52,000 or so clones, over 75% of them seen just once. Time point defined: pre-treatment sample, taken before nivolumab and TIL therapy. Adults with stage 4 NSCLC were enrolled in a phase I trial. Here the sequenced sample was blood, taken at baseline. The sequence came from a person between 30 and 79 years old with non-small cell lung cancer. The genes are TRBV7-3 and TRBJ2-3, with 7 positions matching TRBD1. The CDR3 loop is CASSNRDSGADTQYF. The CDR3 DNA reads TGTGCCAGCAGCAACCGGGACAGCGGCGCGGATACGCAGTATTTT.